The subject of this entry is one T cell receptor beta chain. What it recognizes is unknown. These data originate in a study of blood T cells in healthy people across ages. Whole-study context: Per every two T cells, about one barcoded beta molecule was captured by template switching.

The CDR3 runs to 17 residues. Germline values: CDR1 SGHAT, CDR2 FQNNGV. The authors ran a second PCR of about 6 to 11 cycles using a sample-barcoded 5' primer and a J-beta primer mix. TCRdb reprocessed the 5' RACE reads via MiXCR and lists one record per CDR3 protein. The sample holds 1.5 million to 2 million distinct CDR3 sequences, about two fifths seen once. Study-wide findings and caveats: Significant beta diversity loss was already apparent by age about 42, declining roughly linearly.

Samples had at least 6.5 million PBMCs isolated from them. The total RNA that was extracted per sample amounted to at least 6 micrograms. The source is a human donor in good health. This sequence joins TRBV11-2 and TRBJ2-7; D might be TRBD1 or TRBD2, each matching 5 bases. The J call may not be correct, given that the DNA end is closer to TRBJ2-5. Sequences were obtained from blood. The CDR3 coding sequence is TGTGCCAGCAGCTTCCATGGGGGTGGGTTAAGGCAAGAGACCCAGTACTTC. Protein product: CASSFHGGGLRQETQYF.